What follows are 26 T cell receptor beta chains derived from one specimen sequenced in a study of blood T cell repertoires in COVID-19. Produced via immunoSEQ multiplex PCR; TCRdb's table is partial and in-frame only. Found here are approximately 250,000 clones, around 84% of them singletons; the top ten hold around 5%. Sequencing was carried out using peripheral blood. These receptors came from a woman in her fifties or sixties with COVID-19, enrolled during active disease.

The rearrangement links TRBV19 to TRBJ1-2; D gene ambiguous. The CDR3 is made up of 13 amino acids. Germline V gives CDR1 LNHDA, CDR2 SQIVND (reference sequence). Trimming took 5 bases from V and 4 from J, leaving 11 bases between them. As DNA, the CDR3 is TGTGCCAGTAGTCCACGCGCGGGCTATGGCTACACCTTC. Encoded protein: CASSPRAGYGYTF.

This chain connects TRBV10-3 to TRBJ1-5; no definite D call. CDR3 length equals 13 residues. The V gene lost 2 bases and the J gene lost 6 bases, with 8 bases spanning the gap. Looked up from germline, CDR1 is ENHRY and CDR2 is SYGVKD. The CDR3 loop is CAISELESQPQHF. CDR3 sequence (DNA): TGTGCCATCAGTGAGCTGGAGAGTCAGCCCCAGCATTTT.

The genes are TRBV14 and TRBJ1-1; 9 bases match TRBD1. Losses at the gene ends were 1 base for V and 3 bases for J; bases not matched to a gene: 3. This CDR3 is built from 15 residues. CDR1 is SGHDN and CDR2 is FVKESK in the germline V gene. The CDR3: CASSQGTGGYTEAFF. In DNA form, the CDR3 reads TGTGCCAGCAGCCAAGGAACAGGGGGCTACACTGAAGCTTTCTTT.

This rearrangement joins TRBV11-2 to TRBJ2-7; the D gene is possibly TRBD1 (6 bases). Germline loops: CDR1 SGHAT, CDR2 FQNNGV. Trimming shortened V by 4 bases and J by 5 bases, and 18 bases separated the two germline ends. The CDR3 consists of 15 residues. The CDR3 bases are TGTGCCAGCAGCTACAACAGGGCCCCCGGTCACGAGCAGTACTTC. Its translation is CASSYNRAPGHEQYF. Combining the CDR3 with reference TRBV11-2 and TRBJ2-7 gives the whole variable domain EAGVAQSPRYKIIEKRQSVAFWCNPISGHATLYWYQQILGQGPKLLIQFQNNGVVDDSQLPKDRFSAERLKGVDSTLKIQPAKLEDSAVYLCASSYNRAPGHEQYFGPGTRLTVT.

The chain employs TRBV14 and TRBJ2-5; D gene ambiguous. Looked up from germline, CDR1 is SGHDN and CDR2 is FVKESK. The CDR3 runs 14 residues. V was trimmed by 1 base and J by 0 bases, leaving 6 bases between them. In DNA, the CDR3 is TGTGCCAGCAGCCAAGGCTACTACCAAGAGACCCAGTACTTC. Its translation: CASSQGYYQETQYF.

In DNA, the CDR3 is TGTGCCACCAGTCAGCCCCCCGGGAACATTCAGTACTTC. Translated: CATSQPPGNIQYF. This chain joins TRBV24-1 and TRBJ2-4; D is ambiguous. This CDR3 is 13 amino acids long. V lost 6 bases to trimming and J lost 7 bases, with 12 bases between them. Germline-derived CDR1 and CDR2 are KGHDR and SFDVKD.

For the CDR3, the DNA is TGTGCCAGTAGCCCCCTCGCTAGCGGGAGCACAGATACGCAGTATTTT. Translating it yields CASSPLASGSTDTQYF. The rearrangement links TRBV19 to TRBJ2-3; 8 nucleotides line up with TRBD2. The ends lost 6 bases at V and 0 bases at J; junction bases unmatched: 8. Germline CDR1 reads LNHDA; CDR2 reads SQIVND (reference sequence). This CDR3 has 16 amino acids.

The rearrangement links TRBV5-8 to TRBJ2-5; TRBD1 matches at 9 bases. V trimming: 4 bases; J trimming: 1 base; junction bases outside the gene matches: 2. The germline V gene has CDR1 SGHTS and CDR2 YDEGEE. CDR3 length: 14 amino acids. The CDR3 spells CASSLGQGQETQYF. CDR3 nucleotide sequence: TGTGCCAGCAGCCTGGGACAGGGCCAAGAGACCCAGTACTTC.

The chain has TRBV2 and TRBJ1-1, with TRBD1 as a possible D gene (6 bases). Trimming cost V 5 bases and J 4 bases, with 14 bases left between them. The CDR3 covers 14 residues. The germline V gene encodes CDR1 SNHLY and CDR2 FYNNEI. CDR3 sequence: CASSLQGGSTEAFF. DNA for the CDR3: TGTGCCAGCAGTCTACAGGGTGGCAGCACTGAAGCTTTCTTT.

In regard to this clone: The sample carries other DNA sequences with the same CDR3. V and J are TRBV9 and TRBJ2-5; 7 bases line up with TRBD1. Per germline, CDR1 SGDLS and CDR2 YYNGEE. CDR3 size: 13 residues. V was clipped by 4 bases and J by 4 bases; unmatched bases: 4. CDR3 coding DNA: TGTGCCAGCAGCAGACAGGGTTTAGAGACCCAGTACTTC. As protein: CASSRQGLETQYF.

A single count supports this clone. The rearrangement uses TRBV5-8 and TRBJ2-4, with no clear D. This CDR3 contains 16 residues. CDR1 SGHTS and CDR2 YDEGEE come from the germline V gene. Between the trimmed V and J ends, which lost 1 base and 0 bases, there was a span of 11 bases. The CDR3 reads CASSLYSLLAKNIQYF. The CDR3 bases are TGTGCCAGCAGCTTGTACAGCCTGTTAGCCAAAAACATTCAGTACTTC. Full variable domain (missing parts from reference TRBV5-8 and TRBJ2-4): EAGVTQSPTHLIKTRGQQATLRCSPISGHTSVYWYQQALGLGLQFLLWYDEGEERNRGNFPPRFSGRQFPNYSSELNVNALELEDSALYLCASSLYSLLAKNIQYFGAGTRLSVL.

The J gene is TRBJ2-2, the V gene TRBV29-1, with 7 bases identical to TRBD1. Germline values: CDR1 SQVTM, CDR2 ANQGSEA. This CDR3 spans 14 amino acids. With 5 bases clipped from V and 5 bases from J, the junction kept 8 bases outside the gene matches. The CDR3 sequence is CSVPGGQMTGELFF. CDR3 bases: TGCAGCGTTCCAGGGGGACAAATGACCGGGGAGCTGTTTTTT.

The genes are TRBV28 and TRBJ1-6; 8 bases line up with TRBD1. V gave up 8 bases and J gave up 10 bases; unmatched junction bases: 7. Germline assignment: CDR1 MDHEN and CDR2 SYDVKM. The CDR3 is 13 amino acids. CDR3 in DNA: TGTGCCAGCGGTACAGGGGGAATCTCACCCCTCCACTTT. This translates into CASGTGGISPLHF. The full variable domain, in which reference TRBV28 and TRBJ1-6 provide the parts outside the CDR3, is DVKVTQSSRYLVKRTGEKVFLECVQDMDHENMFWYRQDPGLGLRLIYFSYDVKMKEKGDIPEGYSVSREKKERFSLILESASTNQTSMYLCASGTGGISPLHFGNGTRLTVT.

The V call is TRBV18, the J call TRBJ1-4; 7 positions agree with TRBD1. CDR3 length equals 16 residues. Trimming took 5 bases from V and 0 from J; bases not matched to a gene: 6. Germline loops: CDR1 KGHSH, CDR2 LQKENI. CDR3 in amino acids: CASSAGQTATNEKLFF. The DNA of the CDR3 is TGTGCCAGCTCAGCGGGACAGACCGCAACTAATGAAAAACTGTTTTTT.

V is TRBV21-1 and J is TRBJ2-7; TRBD1 is the table's D call and was not checked against the DNA. TRBV21-1 is an annotated pseudogene. The CDR3 spans 13 residues. The CDR3 DNA reads TGTGCCAGCAGCAAAGGGGCTGGATACGAGCAGTACTTC. It translates to CASSKGAGYEQYF.

The V gene is TRBV14, the J gene TRBJ2-1; 12 nucleotides line up with TRBD2. The germline CDR1 and CDR2 sequences are SGHDN and FVKESK. After removal of 3 bases from V and 0 bases from J, the junction contained 12 bases not matched to a gene. The CDR3 loop spans 20 amino acids. The CDR3 DNA follows: TGTGCCAGCAGCCATCGACCCGGACTAGCGGGACCGAGCTCCTACAATGAGCAGTTCTTC. Residues: CASSHRPGLAGPSSYNEQFF.

This clone occurred a few times. The rearrangement uses TRBV4-1 and TRBJ1-4, with 7 positions matching TRBD1. With V trimmed by 8 bases and J by 7 bases, 16 bases remained unmatched. This CDR3 is 16 amino acids long. Germline CDR1 is MGHRA and CDR2 is YSYEKL. The chain's CDR3 is CASSPSGGTEGEKLFF. DNA of the CDR3: TGCGCCAGCTCCCCAAGTGGGGGGACAGAGGGTGAAAAACTGTTTTTT.

In its sample, this clone was seen once. This chain's CDR3 is CASSPRGQGTYEQYF. The CDR3 DNA reads as TGTGCCAGCAGCCCGCGGGGACAGGGAACCTACGAGCAGTACTTC. The chain is built from TRBV3-1 (or the pseudogene TRBV3-2) and TRBJ2-7; 9 nucleotides match TRBD1. The CDR3 runs to 15 residues. The germline V gene has CDR1 LGHDT and CDR2 YNNKEL (reference sequence). V shed 4 bases, J shed 2 bases, and the junction held 6 bases outside the gene matches.

This chain uses TRBV13 with TRBJ1-3, with D maybe TRBD1 (5 bases). The CDR3 runs 14 residues. The germline CDR1 and CDR2 sequences are PRHDT and FYEKMQ (reference sequence). Trimming pared 4 bases from V and 0 bases from J, leaving 7 bases between. The CDR3 sequence is CASSYRSSGNTIYF. The CDR3 nucleotides read TGTGCCAGCAGCTACAGGAGCTCTGGAAACACCATATATTTT.

The rearrangement joins TRBV29-1 to TRBJ1-2; no definite D call. The CDR3 totals 15 residues. CDR1 and CDR2 from the germline V gene are SQVTM and ANQGSEA. V was cut by 0 bases and J by 5 bases, with 16 bases left in between. The CDR3, as DNA: TGCAGCGTTGAAGACCGTCGCGGTAGGGAGTATGGCTACACCTTC. Its protein product is CSVEDRRGREYGYTF.

This sequence joins TRBV7-9 and TRBJ2-1, with 16 positions matching TRBD2. Per the germline V gene, CDR1 is SEHNR and CDR2 is FQNEAQ (reference sequence). V dropped 5 bases and J dropped 0; count of bases not matched to a gene: 7. The CDR3 spans 19 residues. CDR3: CASSQYGTSGRASYNEQFF. In DNA form, the CDR3 reads TGTGCCAGCAGCCAATACGGGACTAGCGGGAGGGCCTCCTACAATGAGCAGTTCTTC.

This clone was seen many times. The chain is built from TRBV7-9 and TRBJ1-1; TRBD1 aligns across 7 bases. Germline trimming cut 4 bases from V and 3 bases from J; bases unmatched to any gene: 8. In germline, CDR1 is SEHNR, CDR2 FQNEAQ (reference sequence). This CDR3 has 15 amino acids. DNA for the CDR3: TGTGCCAGCAGCTCCCATCTGACAGGGTACACTGAAGCTTTCTTT. Encoded protein: CASSSHLTGYTEAFF.

V and J are TRBV7-2 and TRBJ2-6; D unresolved. Trimming removed 1 base at V and 2 bases at J, with 12 bases between. CDR1 and CDR2 (germline): SGHTA, FQGNSA. The CDR3 sequence is 17 residues long. This chain's CDR3 is CASSLETRSPGANVLTF. CDR3 in DNA: TGTGCCAGCAGCTTAGAGACGAGGTCCCCTGGGGCCAACGTCCTGACTTTC.

The chain combines TRBV6-5 with TRBJ1-4, with 7 bases identical to TRBD1. The CDR3 is 16 amino acids. Germline CDR1 is MNHEY and CDR2 is SVGAGI. V was pared by 2 bases and J by 3 bases, with 6 bases of the junction left unmatched. The CDR3 DNA is TGTGCCAGCAGTTACGGCAGGGGGTATGCTAATGAAAAACTGTTTTTT. Its protein product is CASSYGRGYANEKLFF.

V gene TRBV5-1 combines with J gene TRBJ1-1, with 8 bases identical to TRBD1. V lost 1 base, J lost 4 bases, and 3 bases stayed unmatched. Germline V gene lookup returns CDR1 SGHRS and CDR2 YFSETQ. The CDR3 runs to 14 residues. CDR3 sequence (DNA): TGCGCCAGCAGCTTGAGACAGGGGTTCACTGAAGCTTTCTTT. Translation: CASSLRQGFTEAFF. Full variable domain (remainder filled in from reference TRBV5-1 and TRBJ1-1): KAGVTQTPRYLIKTRGQQVTLSCSPISGHRSVSWYQQTPGQGLQFLFEYFSETQRNKGNFPGRFSGRQFSNSRSEMNVSTLELGDSALYLCASSLRQGFTEAFFGQGTRLTVV.

The CDR3 DNA follows: TGTGCCATCAGTGAAGCAGGGTCTGGGGCCAACGTCCTGACTTTC. It encodes CAISEAGSGANVLTF. The chain recombines TRBV10-3 with TRBJ2-6; perhaps TRBD1 as D (5 bases). This CDR3 is 15 amino acids long. Germline V gene lookup returns CDR1 ENHRY and CDR2 SYGVKD. V was cut by 3 bases and J by 1 base, with 7 bases left in between.